The 15 T cell receptor beta chains below were found in one sample sequenced in a study of blood T cells in healthy people across ages. For the second PCR, which ran for about 7 to 11 cycles, a sample-barcoded 5' primer and a J-beta primer mix were used. One entry per CDR3 protein, called by TCRdb with MiXCR from the 5' RACE reads. The table shows about 500,000 distinct CDR3 sequences, with around 24% occurring only once. These data are also associated with another study on T cells of mothers and their children.

The sequenced sample was blood. The receptors originated from a boy aged 5-17 years in good health.

J is TRBJ2-1 and V is TRBV6-2 or TRBV6-3; D remains unclear. Germline V gene lookup returns CDR1 MNHEY and CDR2 SVGEGT. The CDR3 consists of 14 residues. Deletions cut 6 bases from V and 0 bases from J, with 9 bases between. The DNA for the CDR3 is TGTGCCAGCAGCGACTCCTTCTCCTACAATGAGCAGTTCTTC. Translated, it gives CASSDSFSYNEQFF.

Worth noting for this clonotype: The junction does not match germline at one end; this may be a read error. The V and J genes are TRBV5-1 and TRBJ1-2; maybe TRBD1 (5 bases). The CDR3 runs to 14 residues. The germline V gene has CDR1 SGHRS and CDR2 YFSETQ. CDR3 residues: CASSLDWTRYGYPF. CDR3 coding DNA: TGCGCCAGCAGCTTGGATTGGACACGCTATGGCTACCCCTTC.

The CDR3 coding sequence is TGCGCCAGCAGAGGTGTGGGGGTACTAGCGGAGTACAATGAGCAGTTCTTC. Its protein product is CASRGVGVLAEYNEQFF. This chain connects TRBV23-1 to TRBJ2-1; 8 nucleotides align to TRBD2. TRBV23-1 is identified as an open reading frame with a role that is uncertain. This CDR3 comprises 17 residues. J gave up 4 bases and V 6 bases, and 14 bases lay outside the gene matches.

In its sample, this clonotype was seen many times. This chain links TRBV12-3 or TRBV12-4 with TRBJ2-1; D is possibly TRBD2 (6 bases). V was pared by 5 bases and J by 4 bases, with 9 bases between. The CDR3 totals 13 residues. CDR3 loop: CASSPGLYNEQFF. The DNA of the CDR3 is TGTGCCAGCAGTCCGGGACTGTACAATGAGCAGTTCTTC.

As for this clonotype: An end of the junction does not agree with germline; a read error may underlie this. The V and J genes are TRBV20-1 and TRBJ2-5, with TRBD2 as a possible D gene (7 bases). The J call may not be correct, given that the DNA end is closer to TRBJ2-1. The germline V gene has CDR1 DFQATT and CDR2 SNEGSKA (reference sequence). The CDR3 is 15 residues long. CDR3 in DNA: TGCAGTGCTAGATCAGGGGAGGGCTCCCACAATGAGCAGTTCTTC. The encoded protein is CSARSGEGSHNEQFF.

The CDR3 region is CSARPGQLSSYNSPLHF. CDR3 nucleotide sequence: TGCAGTGCTAGACCGGGACAGTTGAGCTCCTATAATTCACCCCTCCACTTT. The chain employs TRBV20-1 and TRBJ1-6, with 7 bases that match TRBD1. CDR1 and CDR2 (germline): DFQATT, SNEGSKA (reference sequence). With 2 bases clipped from V and 0 bases from J, the junction kept 7 bases outside the gene matches. This CDR3 contains 17 residues.

This clonotype was found many times. This chain uses TRBV12-3 or TRBV12-4 with TRBJ2-5, with 7 positions matching TRBD1. J was trimmed by 4 bases and V by 6 bases; bases with no gene match: 11. The CDR3 extends over 15 amino acids. In nucleotides, the CDR3 is TGTGCCAGCAGCTTGGGGCAGGGGGTAGGAGAGACCCAGTACTTC. It yields the protein CASSLGQGVGETQYF.

The chain couples TRBV7-3 to TRBJ2-1; 8 nucleotides agree with TRBD2. The ends lost 5 bases at V and 1 base at J; junction bases unmatched: 13. The CDR3 sequence is 18 residues long. Germline V gene sequence: CDR1 SGHTA, CDR2 FQGTGA. This CDR3 reads CASSQTSGGLTSYNEQFF. The CDR3 coding sequence is TGTGCCAGCAGCCAAACGAGCGGGGGCTTAACATCCTACAATGAGCAGTTCTTC. Combining the CDR3 with reference TRBV7-3 and TRBJ2-1 gives the whole variable domain GAGVSQTPSNKVTEKGKYVELRCDPISGHTALYWYRQSLGQGPEFLIYFQGTGAADDSGLPNDRFFAVRPEGSVSTLKIQRTERGDSAVYLCASSQTSGGLTSYNEQFFGPGTRLTVL.

This clonotype was found a few times. The chain combines TRBV20-1 with TRBJ2-5; D perhaps matches TRBD1 (5 bases). The DNA end is a closer match to TRBJ2-7, so the J assignment may be wrong. This CDR3 has 13 amino acids. The germline V gene has CDR1 DFQATT and CDR2 SNEGSKA (reference sequence). CDR3 DNA: TGCAGTGCTAGTTCGGAAAGGGGCTACGAGCAGTACTTC. As protein: CSASSERGYEQYF.

The chain couples TRBV18 to TRBJ2-5, with D unresolved. The V end lost 0 bases, the J end lost 7 bases, and 12 bases lay between the germline ends. Germline V gene data show CDR1 as KGHSH and CDR2 as LQKENI. The CDR3 has 14 residues. CDR3 coding DNA: TGTGCCAGCTCACCACCGGACCGGTCTATGACCCAGTACTTC. Translation gives CASSPPDRSMTQYF.

The chain links TRBV7-2 to TRBJ2-1; tentatively, D is TRBD2 (7 bases). The end of the DNA is better explained by TRBJ2-5, so the J call may be wrong. CDR1 is SGHTA, CDR2 FQGNSA, per germline. The CDR3 contains 14 residues. In DNA, the CDR3 is TGTGCCAGCAGCCAAGGACTAGGGGGGAAGCCCCAGTACTTC. Translating gives CASSQGLGGKPQYF.

This clonotype was observed a handful of times. The chain links TRBV4-3 to TRBJ2-7; the D call may be TRBD1 or TRBD2 (5 bases each). Germline CDR1 and CDR2: LGHNA and YSLEER. Trimming took 0 bases from V and 12 from J, leaving 24 bases between them. The CDR3 is 16 residues long. CDR3 coding DNA: TGCGCCAGCAGCCAAGACTACGGGACCGCGTGGGGTAATTTGTACTTC. Its protein is CASSQDYGTAWGNLYF.

This clonotype was seen a few times. The chain links TRBV6-5 to TRBJ2-1; perhaps D is TRBD1 or TRBD2 (6 bases each). The CDR3 has 14 residues. Germline lookup yields CDR1 MNHEY and CDR2 SVGAGI. The V end was cut by 8 bases, the J end by 8 bases, with 19 bases between. As DNA, the CDR3 is TGTGCCAGCCAAAGGGGGGCCCTGGCTTATGAGCAGTTCTTC. Encoded protein: CASQRGALAYEQFF.

This chain connects TRBV12-3 or TRBV12-4 to TRBJ2-1; D might be TRBD1 or TRBD2, each matching 6 bases. This CDR3 is built from 17 residues. Trimming shortened V by 5 bases and J by 4 bases, and 21 bases separated the two germline ends. The CDR3 protein is CASSVGGRNSGYNEQFF. The CDR3 DNA sequence: TGTGCCAGCAGTGTAGGGGGAAGGAATAGCGGTTACAATGAGCAGTTCTTC.

This clonotype was seen a handful of times. The genes are TRBV13 and TRBJ1-1; perhaps TRBD1 as D (6 bases). The CDR3 covers 14 residues. V shed 0 bases and J shed 5 bases, with 10 bases lying between them. The germline V gene encodes CDR1 PRHDT and CDR2 FYEKMQ (reference sequence). CDR3 sequence: CASSLGGAWTEAFF. The CDR3 DNA follows: TGTGCCAGCAGCTTAGGGGGGGCGTGGACTGAAGCTTTCTTT.